This T cell receptor beta chain originates from a study of siplizumab effects on memory and regulatory T cells. V lost 4 bases and J 8 bases, leaving 17 bases between the germline ends. This CDR3 is 14 amino acids long. CDR1 SGHDN and CDR2 FVKESK come from the germline V gene. Assay used: immunoSEQ multiplex PCR; TCRdb lists only in-frame clones, some missing. Among about 110,000 clones, 92% were seen once, and the ten largest hold 1.3%. The sequencing input was CD4+ T cells sorted from blood. This chain joins TRBV14 and TRBJ1-1; maybe TRBD1 (5 bases). This clonotype was obtained from a human donor in good health. The CDR3 DNA reads TGTGCCAGCAGCCTTGGGGGTAGGAGTAACGAAGCTTTCTTT. Amino acid sequence: CASSLGGRSNEAFF.